Listed below are T cell receptor beta chains from one sample, sequenced in a study of cytomegalovirus exposure and HLA in healthy donors. Data came from immunoSEQ multiplex PCR; TCRdb stores just in-frame clones and leaves some out. The sample yields about 110,000 clones, 75% seen once. Sequencing used PBMCs. All receptors come from a male donor in good health and CMV-seropositive. Each CDR3 is given with its conserved first and last residue. Each record gives: CDR3 protein, CDR3 DNA, D gene, J gene, clone size, V gene. A D gene is named only where the DNA matches it firmly. For some rows the clone size is stated as once, few or many, or as a class when expanded; others skip it.

CASSLDTTGTDTQYF | TGTGCCAGCAGCTTAGACACTACGGGGACAGATACGCAGTATTTT | - | TRBJ2-3 | - | TRBV5-6
CASSRSQQRLAGQDYEQYF | TGTGCCAGCAGCCGGTCCCAACAAAGACTAGCGGGGCAAGACTACGAGCAGTACTTC | TRBD2 | TRBJ2-7 | - | TRBV7-9
CASSLTGRNSPLHF | TGTGCCAGCAGCTTGACAGGGCGGAATTCACCCCTCCACTTT | - | TRBJ1-6 | - | TRBV5-6
CASSLPDRAGAYTF | TGTGCCAGCAGTTTACCCGACAGGGCTGGTGCCTACACCTTC | TRBD1 | TRBJ1-2 | few | TRBV28
CSAQMGGTYEQYF | TGCAGCGCCCAGATGGGGGGAACCTACGAGCAGTACTTC | - | TRBJ2-7 | - | TRBV29-1
CASSSSSYEQYF | TGTGCCAGCAGCTCTAGCTCCTACGAGCAGTACTTC | - | TRBJ2-7 | - | TRBV5-4
CASSSRGGANDGYTF | TGTGCCAGCAGCTCGAGGGGGGGCGCGAATGATGGCTACACCTTC | - | TRBJ1-2 | - | TRBV5-6
CASSQVVARGLDGYTF | TGCGCCAGCAGCCAAGTTGTGGCCAGGGGGCTCGATGGCTACACCTTC | TRBD1 | TRBJ1-2 | - | TRBV4-3
CASSPGQANTIYF | TGTGCCAGCTCACCAGGACAGGCGAACACCATATATTTT | TRBD1 | TRBJ1-3 | - | TRBV18
CASSTGDSRFQPQHF | TGTGCCAGCAGCACAGGCGATTCTCGCTTTCAGCCCCAGCATTTT | - | TRBJ1-5 | - | TRBV6-1
CASSPRDTKTQYF | TGTGCCAGCAGTCCCCGGGACACCAAGACCCAGTACTTC | - | TRBJ2-5 | few | TRBV6-5
CASSAGGTGNTIYF | TGTGCCAGCAGCGCAGGGGGCACTGGAAACACCATATATTTT | TRBD1 | TRBJ1-3 | - | TRBV2
CASSSYSGGTEAFF | TGTGCCAGCAGTTCATATTCAGGGGGCACTGAAGCTTTCTTT | TRBD1 | TRBJ1-1 | - | TRBV27
CASSIGRDRGLNTEAFF | TGTGCCAGTAGTATAGGTCGGGACAGAGGCTTGAACACTGAAGCTTTCTTT | TRBD1 | TRBJ1-1 | - | TRBV19
CASSPRDRGHGYGYTF | TGTGCCAGCAGCCCCAGAGACAGGGGCCATGGCTATGGCTACACCTTC | TRBD1 | TRBJ1-2 | - | TRBV7-8
CASSFQVGTGELFF | TGCGCCAGCAGCTTCCAGGTTGGCACCGGGGAGCTGTTTTTT | - | TRBJ2-2 | - | TRBV5-1
CASTSNYGYTF | TGTGCCAGCACTTCTAACTATGGCTACACCTTC | - | TRBJ1-2 | - | TRBV25-1
CASSQGIGVPYEQYF | TGCGCCAGCAGCCAAGGAATAGGGGTCCCATACGAGCAGTACTTC | - | TRBJ2-7 | - | TRBV4-1
CASSEDVWPGQGFSGNTIYF | TGTGCCAGCAGTGAAGACGTTTGGCCCGGACAGGGATTCTCTGGAAACACCATATATTTT | TRBD1 | TRBJ1-3 | - | TRBV6-1
CASSAGTGLASNEKLFF | TGTGCCAGCAGTGCCGGGACAGGACTCGCCTCAAATGAAAAACTGTTTTTT | TRBD1 | TRBJ1-4 | - | TRBV6-1
CASNLYRLPPYEQYF | TGTGCCAGCAATCTTTACAGGCTTCCACCCTACGAGCAGTACTTC | - | TRBJ2-7 | few | TRBV6-4
CASSVAGQGYTEAFF | TGTGCCAGCAGCGTAGCAGGACAGGGATACACTGAAGCTTTCTTT | TRBD1 | TRBJ1-1 | - | TRBV9
CASSSPVEGEVDTQYF | TGTGCCAGCAGCTCCCCGGTAGAGGGAGAGGTAGATACGCAGTATTTT | - | TRBJ2-3 | - | TRBV21-1
CASSSQASGSYNEQFF | TGTGCCAGTAGTTCCCAAGCTAGCGGCTCCTACAATGAGCAGTTCTTC | TRBD2 | TRBJ2-1 | - | TRBV19
CASSLEYGGDNYPWVF | TGTGCCAGCAGCTTGGAGTATGGGGGGGACAATTACCCATGGGTCTTC | - | TRBJ2-1 | once | TRBV5-6
CASSFRRQRQSTDTQYF | TGTGCCAGCAGCTTTCGCAGACAAAGACAGAGCACAGATACGCAGTATTTT | - | TRBJ2-3 | - | TRBV5-8
CASGPGTGINTEAFF | TGTGCTAGTGGTCCCGGGACAGGGATTAACACTGAAGCTTTCTTT | TRBD1 | TRBJ1-1 | once | TRBV12-5
CASSQGSAGRETQYF | TGCGCCAGCAGCCAAGGCTCGGCGGGGAGGGAGACCCAGTACTTC | - | TRBJ2-5 | - | TRBV4-3
CASNIEGEQYF | TGTGCCAGCAACATCGAGGGAGAGCAGTACTTC | - | TRBJ2-7 | - | TRBV7-2
CSAFETGANYGYTF | TGCAGCGCCTTCGAGACAGGGGCGAACTATGGCTACACCTTC | TRBD1 | TRBJ1-2 | few | TRBV29-1
CASSQGVQSGTQYF | TGTGCCAGCAGCCAAGGTGTCCAGTCTGGGACCCAGTACTTC | - | TRBJ2-5 | - | TRBV14
CASSPGGQATQYF | TGTGCCAGCAGTCCAGGAGGACAGGCGACTCAGTACTTC | TRBD1 | TRBJ2-7 | few | TRBV6-1
CASSFGGGRDTGELFF | TGTGCCAGCAGCTTCGGAGGAGGCCGGGACACCGGGGAGCTGTTTTTT | - | TRBJ2-2 | - | TRBV9
CASSEARGYTNTDTQYF | TGTGCCAGCAGTGAAGCGAGAGGTTATACTAACACAGATACGCAGTATTTT | - | TRBJ2-3 | - | TRBV6-1
CASRDPGGSHHEQYF | TGTGCCAGCAGGGACCCAGGGGGTTCGCACCACGAGCAGTACTTC | TRBD1 | TRBJ2-7 | - | TRBV27
CAWSRGGQGARVYGYTF | TGTGCCTGGAGCCGGGGGGGACAGGGGGCGAGAGTCTATGGCTACACCTTC | TRBD1 | TRBJ1-2 | once | TRBV30
CASRGLGQGYNEQFF | TGTGCCAGCAGGGGTCTTGGACAGGGTTACAATGAGCAGTTCTTC | TRBD1 | TRBJ2-1 | few | TRBV27
CASSLGLRNQPQHF | TGTGCCAGCAGCTTAGGCCTCCGCAATCAGCCCCAGCATTTT | - | TRBJ1-5 | - | TRBV13
CASSRDQPQHF | TGTGCCAGCAGTAGAGATCAGCCCCAGCATTTT | - | TRBJ1-5 | - | TRBV6-6
CASGGTVNEQFF | TGTGCCAGCGGCGGGACAGTTAATGAGCAGTTCTTC | - | TRBJ2-1 | once | TRBV11-3
CASSLQGSGTEAFF | TGTGCCAGCAGCCTCCAGGGTTCGGGCACTGAAGCTTTCTTT | - | TRBJ1-1 | few | TRBV28
CASSFSDRGGEQYF | TGTGCCAGCAGTTTCTCGGACAGGGGGGGCGAGCAGTACTTC | TRBD1 | TRBJ2-7 | - | TRBV6-6
CASTLSPQGISPLHF | TGTGCCAGCACCCTAAGCCCGCAGGGTATTTCACCCCTCCACTTT | - | TRBJ1-6 | - | TRBV9
CASSLAGTGYYNEQFF | TGTGCCAGCAGCCTAGCCGGGACAGGGTACTACAATGAGCAGTTCTTC | TRBD1 | TRBJ2-1 | - | TRBV7-3
CASSLVFDGFYEQYF | TGTGCCAGCAGCCTAGTCTTCGACGGATTTTACGAGCAGTACTTC | - | TRBJ2-7 | - | TRBV5-5
CASRSGFRAGIYNEQFF | TGTGCCAGCAGATCCGGGTTTCGAGCGGGGATATACAATGAGCAGTTCTTC | TRBD2 | TRBJ2-1 | - | TRBV28
CASSRDIANYGYTF | TGTGCCAGCAGTCGCGACATAGCTAACTATGGCTACACCTTC | - | TRBJ1-2 | - | TRBV6-6
CASSPSAGVSGTQYF | TGTGCCAGCAGCCCTTCGGCAGGGGTCAGCGGGACCCAGTACTTC | - | TRBJ2-5 | - | TRBV14
CSVVGQNEKLFF | TGCAGCGTTGTGGGACAGAATGAAAAACTGTTTTTT | TRBD1 | TRBJ1-4 | - | TRBV29-1
CASSLPFAVYSNQPQNF | TGTGCCAGTAGTCTCCCATTCGCAGTTTATAGCAATCAGCCCCAGAATTTT | - | TRBJ1-5 | - | TRBV19
CASSVRGDTNEKLFF | TGTGCCAGCAGCGTACGGGGGGATACTAATGAAAAACTGTTTTTT | - | TRBJ1-4 | - | TRBV9
CASNLGGTAYGYTF | TGTGCCAGCAACCTAGGTGGGACAGCCTATGGCTACACCTTC | TRBD1 | TRBJ1-2 | - | TRBV6-1
CASSRLGGEQYF | TGTGCCAGCAGTCGTCTAGGGGGCGAGCAGTACTTC | - | TRBJ2-7 | - | TRBV2
CASSQMGQGTEKLFF | TGCGCCAGCAGCCAAATGGGACAGGGGACTGAAAAACTGTTTTTT | TRBD1 | TRBJ1-4 | - | TRBV4-1
CASSQAGTSFRTDTQYF | TGCGCCAGCAGCCAAGCGGGAACGAGCTTTCGCACAGATACGCAGTATTTT | - | TRBJ2-3 | - | TRBV4-3
CASSLRPPREGYTF | TGTGCCAGCAGCTTGCGGCCCCCACGGGAGGGCTACACCTTC | - | TRBJ1-2 | - | TRBV5-4
CASSDRQAGQFF | TGTGCCAGCAGCGATCGACAAGCAGGGCAGTTCTTC | - | TRBJ2-1 | few | TRBV5-6
CASSVATGGREQFF | TGTGCCAGCAGCGTAGCAACGGGGGGTCGTGAGCAGTTCTTC | TRBD2 | TRBJ2-1 | - | TRBV9